Below, one T cell receptor (beta chain) is given with its context. The germline CDR1 and CDR2 sequences are SGHTA and FQGNSA. The CDR3 extends over 14 amino acids. The V end lost 2 bases, the J end lost 3 bases, and 11 bases lay between the germline ends. Clones were read by immunoSEQ multiplex PCR, and TCRdb kept only the in-frame ones, dropping some. The data contain some 300,000 clones, around 86% of them seen just once; the ten biggest clones take up around 1.2%. The source of the sample is a study of blood T cell repertoires in COVID-19. V and J are TRBV7-2 and TRBJ2-7; no reliable D call. This clonotype was obtained from a man aged 65 to 79 with acute or convalescent COVID-19. Input material: peripheral blood. CDR3 in amino acids: CASSLSGLGYEQYF. CDR3 DNA: TGTGCCAGCAGCTTATCCGGGTTAGGCTACGAGCAGTACTTC. Supplemented by reference TRBV7-2 and TRBJ2-7, the full variable domain reads GAGVSQSPSNKVTEKGKDVELRCDPISGHTALYWYRQSLGQGLEFLIYFQGNSAPDKSGLPSDRFSAERTGGSVSTLTIQRTQQEDSAVYLCASSLSGLGYEQYFGPGTRLTVT.